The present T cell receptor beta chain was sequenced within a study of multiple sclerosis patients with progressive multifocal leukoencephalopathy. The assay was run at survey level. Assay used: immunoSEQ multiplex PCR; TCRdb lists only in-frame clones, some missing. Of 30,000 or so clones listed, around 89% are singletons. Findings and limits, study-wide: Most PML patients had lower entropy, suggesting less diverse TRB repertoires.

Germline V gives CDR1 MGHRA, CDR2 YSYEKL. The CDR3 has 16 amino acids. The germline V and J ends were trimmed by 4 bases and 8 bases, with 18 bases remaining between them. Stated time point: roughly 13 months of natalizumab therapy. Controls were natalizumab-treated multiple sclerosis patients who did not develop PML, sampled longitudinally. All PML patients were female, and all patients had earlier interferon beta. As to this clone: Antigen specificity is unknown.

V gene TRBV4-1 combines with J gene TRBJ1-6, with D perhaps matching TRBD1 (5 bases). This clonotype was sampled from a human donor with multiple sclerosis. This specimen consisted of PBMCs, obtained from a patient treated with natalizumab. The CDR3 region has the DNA TGCGCCAGCAGCCCGTCCGGGGGGTTTATTGATTCACCCCTCCACTTT. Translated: CASSPSGGFIDSPLHF.